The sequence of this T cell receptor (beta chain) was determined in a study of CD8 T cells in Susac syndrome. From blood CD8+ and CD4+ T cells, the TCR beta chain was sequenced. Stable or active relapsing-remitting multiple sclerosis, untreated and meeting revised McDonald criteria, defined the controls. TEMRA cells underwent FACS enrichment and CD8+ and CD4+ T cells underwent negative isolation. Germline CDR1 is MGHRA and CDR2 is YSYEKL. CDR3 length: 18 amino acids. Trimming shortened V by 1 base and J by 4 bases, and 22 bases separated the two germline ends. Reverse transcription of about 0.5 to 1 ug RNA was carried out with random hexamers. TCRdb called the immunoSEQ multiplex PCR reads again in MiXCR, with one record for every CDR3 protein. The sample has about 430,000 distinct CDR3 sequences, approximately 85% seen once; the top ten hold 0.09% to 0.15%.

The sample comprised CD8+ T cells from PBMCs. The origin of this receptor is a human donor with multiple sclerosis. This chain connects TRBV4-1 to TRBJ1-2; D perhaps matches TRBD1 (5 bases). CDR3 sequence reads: CASSQADSTLPEPYGYTF. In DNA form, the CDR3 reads TGCGCCAGCAGCCAAGCCGACAGTACCCTCCCGGAACCCTATGGCTACACCTTC.